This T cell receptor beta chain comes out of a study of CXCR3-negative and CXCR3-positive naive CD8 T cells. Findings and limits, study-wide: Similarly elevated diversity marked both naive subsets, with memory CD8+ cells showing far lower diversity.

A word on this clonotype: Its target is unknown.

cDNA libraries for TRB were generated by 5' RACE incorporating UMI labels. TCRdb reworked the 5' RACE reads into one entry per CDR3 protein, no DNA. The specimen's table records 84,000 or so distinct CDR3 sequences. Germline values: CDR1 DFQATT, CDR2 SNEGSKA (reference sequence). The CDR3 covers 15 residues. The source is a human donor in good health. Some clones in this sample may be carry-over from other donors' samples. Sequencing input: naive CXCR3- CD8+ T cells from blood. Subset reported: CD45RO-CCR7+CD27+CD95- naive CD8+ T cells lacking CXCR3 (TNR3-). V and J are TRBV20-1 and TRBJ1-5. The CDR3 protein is CSAREADGDYQPQHF.